This entry is about one T cell receptor beta chain. These data are taken from a study of cytomegalovirus exposure and HLA in healthy donors. Across the whole study: A data release that came early held 80 million to 95 million unique TCRs from HLA-typed donors.

The PCR had 60 Vbeta and 13 Jbeta primers. Assay used: immunoSEQ multiplex PCR; TCRdb lists only in-frame clones, some missing. Seen here are approximately 110,000 clones, around three quarters observed once, and the top ten hold 2.6%. The V gene lost 0 bases and the J gene lost 4 bases, with 13 bases spanning the gap. The CDR3 consists of 15 residues. Germline loops: CDR1 SGHRS, CDR2 YFSETQ. The sequenced material came from PBMCs. The sequence derives from a man over 45 in good health and CMV-seropositive. The chain recombines TRBV5-1 with TRBJ1-2, with D possibly TRBD1 on 6 matching bases. The CDR3 sequence: CASSLGGPGGYGYTF. CDR3 in DNA: TGCGCCAGCAGCTTGGGGGGGCCAGGTGGCTATGGCTACACCTTC.